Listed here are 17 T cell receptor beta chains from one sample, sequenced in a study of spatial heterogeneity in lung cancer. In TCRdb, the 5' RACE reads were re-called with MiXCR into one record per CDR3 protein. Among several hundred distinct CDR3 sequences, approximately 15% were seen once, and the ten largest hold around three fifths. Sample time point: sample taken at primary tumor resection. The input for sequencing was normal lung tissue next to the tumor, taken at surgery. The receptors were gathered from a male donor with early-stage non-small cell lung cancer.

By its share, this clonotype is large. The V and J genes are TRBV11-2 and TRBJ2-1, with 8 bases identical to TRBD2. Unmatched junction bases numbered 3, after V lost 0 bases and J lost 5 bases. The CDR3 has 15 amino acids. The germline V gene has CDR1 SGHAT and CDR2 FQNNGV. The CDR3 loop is CASSLDGTSDNEQFF. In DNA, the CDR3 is TGTGCCAGCAGCTTAGATGGGACTAGTGACAATGAGCAGTTCTTC.

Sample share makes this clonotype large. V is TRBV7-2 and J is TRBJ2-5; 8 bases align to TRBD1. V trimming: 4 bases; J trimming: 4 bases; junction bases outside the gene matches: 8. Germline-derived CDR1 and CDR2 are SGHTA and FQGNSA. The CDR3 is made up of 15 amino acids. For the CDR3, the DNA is TGTGCCAGCAGCTCCTGGGACAGGATAGGAGAGACCCAGTACTTC. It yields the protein CASSSWDRIGETQYF.

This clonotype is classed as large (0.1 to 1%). CDR3 sequence (DNA): TGTGCCAGCGAGGGGGGATCCGGGGAGCTGTTTTTT. Its translation: CASEGGSGELFF. This chain joins TRBV5-5 and TRBJ2-2; D may be TRBD1 or TRBD2 (6 bases each). CDR3 size: 12 residues. The germline V gene encodes CDR1 SGHKS and CDR2 YYEKEE (reference sequence). The V gene lost 7 bases and the J gene lost 6 bases, with 10 bases spanning the gap.

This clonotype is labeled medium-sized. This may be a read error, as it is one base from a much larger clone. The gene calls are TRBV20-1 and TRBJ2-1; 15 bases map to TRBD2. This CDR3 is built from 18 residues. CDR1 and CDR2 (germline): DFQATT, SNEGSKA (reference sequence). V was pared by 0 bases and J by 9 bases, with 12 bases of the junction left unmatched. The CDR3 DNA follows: TGCAGTGCTAGAGATCTCTGGACTAGCGGGAGGGTTTTAAGTGAGCAGTTCTTC. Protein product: CSARDLWTSGRVLSEQFF.

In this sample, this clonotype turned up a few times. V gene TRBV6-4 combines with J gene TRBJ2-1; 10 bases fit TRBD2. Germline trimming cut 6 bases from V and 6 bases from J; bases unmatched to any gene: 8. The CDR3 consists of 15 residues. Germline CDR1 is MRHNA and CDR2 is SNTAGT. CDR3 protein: CASSPSSGSGNEQFF. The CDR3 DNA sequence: TGTGCCAGCAGCCCTTCTAGCGGGAGTGGCAATGAGCAGTTCTTC.

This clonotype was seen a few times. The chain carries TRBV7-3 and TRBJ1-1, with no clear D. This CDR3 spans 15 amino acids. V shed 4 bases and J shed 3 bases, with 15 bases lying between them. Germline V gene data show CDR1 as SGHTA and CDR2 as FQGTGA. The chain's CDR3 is CASSSQLGRDTEAFF. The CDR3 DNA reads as TGTGCCAGCAGCTCCCAGTTAGGTCGGGACACTGAAGCTTTCTTT.

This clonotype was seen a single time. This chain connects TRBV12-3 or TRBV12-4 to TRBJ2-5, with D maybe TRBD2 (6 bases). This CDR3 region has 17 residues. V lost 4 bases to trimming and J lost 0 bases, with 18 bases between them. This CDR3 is CASSSHQGRRDQETQYF. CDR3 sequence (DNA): TGTGCCAGCAGTTCTCACCAGGGCAGGAGGGACCAAGAGACCCAGTACTTC.

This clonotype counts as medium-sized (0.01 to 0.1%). The CDR3 DNA reads as TGCGCCAGCAGCTTGGCTCAGGGGGCGCGGACCGGGGAGCTGTTTTTT. As protein: CASSLAQGARTGELFF. The rearrangement joins TRBV5-1 to TRBJ2-2; 8 nucleotides line up with TRBD1. The germline V gene encodes CDR1 SGHRS and CDR2 YFSETQ. CDR3 length: 16 residues. The V segment lost 0 bases and the J segment 5 bases; nucleotides outside the gene matches: 6.

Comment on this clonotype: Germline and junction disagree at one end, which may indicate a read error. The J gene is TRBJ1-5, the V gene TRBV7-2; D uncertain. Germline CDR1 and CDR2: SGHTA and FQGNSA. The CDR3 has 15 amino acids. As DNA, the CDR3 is TGTGCCAACAGCCCGATGAGAGGCAGCAATCAGCCCCAGCATTTT. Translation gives CANSPMRGSNQPQHF.

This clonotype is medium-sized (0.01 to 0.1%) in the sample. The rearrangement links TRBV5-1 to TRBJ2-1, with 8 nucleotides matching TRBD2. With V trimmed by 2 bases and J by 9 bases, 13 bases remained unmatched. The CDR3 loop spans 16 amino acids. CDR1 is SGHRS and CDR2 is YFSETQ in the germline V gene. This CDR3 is CASSFEPGLGGGEQFF. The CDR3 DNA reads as TGCGCCAGCAGCTTTGAACCGGGACTAGGAGGCGGTGAGCAGTTCTTC.

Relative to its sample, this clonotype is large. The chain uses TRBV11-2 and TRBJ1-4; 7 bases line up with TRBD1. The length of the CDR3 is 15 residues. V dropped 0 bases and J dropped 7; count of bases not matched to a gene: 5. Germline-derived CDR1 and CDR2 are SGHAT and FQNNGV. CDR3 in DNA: TGTGCCAGCAGCTTAGACAGGGGGTTTGGTGAAAAACTGTTTTTT. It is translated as CASSLDRGFGEKLFF.

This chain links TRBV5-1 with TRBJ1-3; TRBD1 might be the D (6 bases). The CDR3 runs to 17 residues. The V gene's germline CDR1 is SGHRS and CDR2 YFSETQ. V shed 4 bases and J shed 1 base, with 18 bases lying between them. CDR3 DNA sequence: TGCGCCAGCAGCCTCCGGGACACAGCTGCTTCTGGAAACACCATATATTTT. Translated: CASSLRDTAASGNTIYF.

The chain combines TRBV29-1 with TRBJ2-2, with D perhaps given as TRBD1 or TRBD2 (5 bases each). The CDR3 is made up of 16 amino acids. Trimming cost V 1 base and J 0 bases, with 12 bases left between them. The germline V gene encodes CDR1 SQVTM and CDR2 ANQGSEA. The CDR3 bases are TGCAGCGTTGAAGTCCCGGGACCGACGAACACCGGGGAGCTGTTTTTT. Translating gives CSVEVPGPTNTGELFF.

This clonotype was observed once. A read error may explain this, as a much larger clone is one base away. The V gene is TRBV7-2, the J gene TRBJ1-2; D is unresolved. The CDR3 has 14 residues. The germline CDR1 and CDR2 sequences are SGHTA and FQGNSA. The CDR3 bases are TGTGCCAGCAGCCACTCGAACAACGGCTATGGCTACGCCTTC. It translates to CASSHSNNGYGYAF.

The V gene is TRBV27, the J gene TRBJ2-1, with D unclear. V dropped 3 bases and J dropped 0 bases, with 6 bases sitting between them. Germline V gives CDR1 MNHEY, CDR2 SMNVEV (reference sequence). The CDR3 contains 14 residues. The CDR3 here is CASSFGSSYNEQFF. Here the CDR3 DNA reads TGTGCCAGCAGTTTTGGCAGCTCCTACAATGAGCAGTTCTTC.

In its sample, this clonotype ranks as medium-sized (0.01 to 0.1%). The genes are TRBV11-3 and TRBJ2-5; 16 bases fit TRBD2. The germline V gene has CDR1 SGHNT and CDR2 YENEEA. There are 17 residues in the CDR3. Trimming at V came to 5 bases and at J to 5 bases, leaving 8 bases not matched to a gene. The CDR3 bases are TGTGCCAGCAGCCTGGGACTAGCGGGAGGGCCGGGGGAGACCCAGTACTTC. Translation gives CASSLGLAGGPGETQYF.

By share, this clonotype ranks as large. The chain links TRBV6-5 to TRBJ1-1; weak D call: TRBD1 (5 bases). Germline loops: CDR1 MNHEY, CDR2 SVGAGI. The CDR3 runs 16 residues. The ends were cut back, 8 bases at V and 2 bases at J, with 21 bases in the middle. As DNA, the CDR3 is TGTGCCAGCGACAAAGGAGCACGGGGCCCTAACACTGAAGCTTTCTTT. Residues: CASDKGARGPNTEAFF.